The clone carrying this T cell receptor (beta chain) was seen a handful of times. These data belong to a study of blood T cell repertoires in COVID-19. Study background: Acute-phase and convalescent COVID-19 samples originated in the United States, Italy and Spain. T cells, B-cell-depleted T cells, or PBMCs provided the cDNA or gDNA that served as material.

Original methodology: By means of reference gene primer amplification, nucleated cell counts were estimated. The repertoire was sequenced with immunoSEQ multiplex PCR; TCRdb's copy has only in-frame clones and lacks some. V and J calls and clone size are given by that table; D and trimming were obtained from the DNA. The sample lists about 140,000 clones; 85% to 90% were seen once. Germline V gives CDR1 LGHNA, CDR2 YNFKEQ. Trimming cost V 1 base and J 5 bases; bases outside gene matches: 3. CDR3 size: 15 residues. The rearrangement links TRBV4-2 to TRBJ2-7; 12 bases fit TRBD2. Specimen: peripheral blood. The source is a woman aged 55-70 years with acute or convalescent COVID-19. CDR3 sequence reads: CASSQGTSGENEQYF. In DNA, the CDR3 is TGTGCCAGCAGCCAAGGGACTAGCGGGGAGAACGAGCAGTACTTC.